A single sample gave rise to the 25 T cell receptor beta chains below, sequenced in a study of beta chain features in type 1 diabetes. The investigators reverse transcribed all of the isolated RNA, so they sequenced expressed TCRB transcripts. Libraries were prepared by immunoSEQ multiplex PCR; TCRdb keeps only in-frame clonotypes and omits some of them. The table shows 350,000 to 450,000 clones, with about 14% occurring only once. Specimen: naive CD4+ T cells from blood. The receptors here all came from a woman aged 18-29 years in good health.

The chain couples TRBV5-1 to TRBJ2-1; possibly TRBD2 for D (6 bases). The CDR3 contains 13 residues. V was shortened by 4 bases and J by 6 bases, with 11 bases between the two germline ends. Per the germline V gene, CDR1 is SGHRS and CDR2 is YFSETQ. CDR3 sequence reads: CASSAGKINEQFF. CDR3 nucleotides: TGCGCCAGCAGCGCGGGAAAGATCAATGAGCAGTTCTTC.

This clone was picked up a small number of times. The gene calls are TRBV15 and TRBJ1-3, with D uncertain. CDR1 is LNHNV, CDR2 YYDKDF, per germline (reference sequence). V was trimmed by 7 bases and J by 4 bases, leaving 17 bases between them. CDR3 size: 15 residues. The CDR3 DNA follows: TGTGCCACCAACCGACACGAACTCTCCGGAAACACCATATATTTT. It translates to CATNRHELSGNTIYF.

The chain couples TRBV18 to TRBJ1-5; perhaps TRBD1 as D (6 bases). The V end was cut by 6 bases, the J end by 6 bases, with 18 bases between. Germline lookup yields CDR1 KGHSH and CDR2 LQKENI. The CDR3 sequence is 15 residues long. The CDR3 sequence: CASSVDRSVFQPQHF. DNA for the CDR3: TGTGCCAGCTCCGTAGACAGGTCAGTTTTTCAGCCCCAGCATTTT. Looking up the rest from reference TRBV18 and TRBJ1-5 gives the full variable domain: NAGVMQNPRHLVRRRGQEARLRCSPMKGHSHVYWYRQLPEEGLKFMVYLQKENIIDESGMPKERFSAEFPKEGPSILRIQQVVRGDSAAYFCASSVDRSVFQPQHFGDGTRLSIL.

This clone has just a few counts. The chain joins TRBV7-7 to TRBJ2-5, with D maybe TRBD2 (5 bases). The CDR3 contains 12 residues. Germline-derived CDR1 and CDR2 are SSHAT and FNYEAQ (reference sequence). The CDR3 is CASALAGETQYF. CDR3 coding DNA: TGTGCTAGCGCCCTGGCGGGTGAGACCCAGTACTTC.

The J gene is TRBJ1-1, the V gene TRBV9; D is ambiguous. The germline V and J ends were trimmed by 0 bases and 4 bases, with 7 bases remaining between them. This CDR3 is built from 13 residues. The germline CDR1 and CDR2 sequences are SGDLS and YYNGEE. In nucleotides, the CDR3 is TGTGCCAGCAGCGTAGAGGACTCCACTGAAGCTTTCTTT. This codes for CASSVEDSTEAFF.

In regard to this clone: Other DNA sequences within the sample encode an identical CDR3. The V gene is TRBV18, the J gene TRBJ1-1; D perhaps matches TRBD1 (5 bases). V was pared by 3 bases and J by 0 bases, with 8 bases between. This CDR3 region has 14 residues. Germline assignment: CDR1 KGHSH and CDR2 LQKENI. CDR3 DNA: TGTGCCAGCTCACCCCGACAGTTGAACACTGAAGCTTTCTTT. Translated, it gives CASSPRQLNTEAFF.

V gene TRBV4-2 combines with J gene TRBJ1-1; D gene ambiguous. Deletions cut 2 bases from V and 6 bases from J, with 10 bases between. Per the germline V gene, CDR1 is LGHNA and CDR2 is YNFKEQ. This CDR3 is 13 amino acids long. The CDR3 DNA follows: TGTGCCAGCAGCCAACTAGCGAGTCCTGAAGCTTTCTTT. Translated: CASSQLASPEAFF.

The J gene is TRBJ1-3, the V gene TRBV11-2, with D tentatively TRBD1 (6 bases). This CDR3 comprises 15 residues. Germline loops: CDR1 SGHAT, CDR2 FQNNGV. V was pared by 5 bases and J by 4 bases, with 15 bases between. Here the CDR3 reads CASSIIQGYGNTIYF. Written as DNA, the CDR3 is TGTGCCAGCAGCATAATACAGGGATACGGAAACACCATATATTTT.

The rearrangement joins TRBV19 to TRBJ2-3, with D uncertain. The CDR3 is made up of 16 amino acids. The V gene's germline CDR1 is LNHDA and CDR2 SQIVND (reference sequence). Trimming removed 5 bases from V and 0 bases from J, with 15 bases in between. The DNA of the CDR3 is TGTGCCAGTAGTCCCCGTGGCGGCTCTAGCACAGATACGCAGTATTTT. It encodes CASSPRGGSSTDTQYF.

The chain recombines TRBV28 with TRBJ2-7; TRBD2 matches 7 bases. Germline CDR1 reads MDHEN; CDR2 reads SYDVKM. After removal of 7 bases from V and 5 bases from J, the junction contained 5 bases not matched to a gene. The CDR3 is 12 residues long. The CDR3 nucleotides read TGTGCCAGCACTAGCGGATCCCACGAGCAGTACTTC. Protein: CASTSGSHEQYF.

This clone appeared a few times. The rearrangement joins TRBV2 to TRBJ2-3, with 9 bases that match TRBD2. Germline V gives CDR1 SNHLY, CDR2 FYNNEI. The CDR3 is 16 residues long. Unmatched junction bases numbered 13, after V lost 7 bases and J lost 5 bases. The CDR3 here is CASKPSSSGSVDTQYF. CDR3 sequence (DNA): TGTGCCAGCAAGCCCTCGAGTAGCGGGAGTGTAGATACGCAGTATTTT.

The gene calls are TRBV5-4 and TRBJ1-5, with a tentative D call TRBD1 (6 bases). The V gene's germline CDR1 is SGHNT and CDR2 YYREEE (reference sequence). The ends were cut back, 3 bases at V and 2 bases at J, with 12 bases in the middle. This CDR3 is 15 amino acids long. This CDR3 is CASSWGPGRNQPQHF. Written as DNA, the CDR3 is TGTGCCAGCAGCTGGGGGCCCGGGCGCAATCAGCCCCAGCATTTT. Variable domain in full (rest from reference TRBV5-4 and TRBJ1-5): ETGVTQSPTHLIKTRGQQVTLRCSSQSGHNTVSWYQQALGQGPQFIFQYYREEENGRGNFPPRFSGLQFPNYSSELNVNALELDDSALYLCASSWGPGRNQPQHFGDGTRLSIL.

The chain joins TRBV7-9 to TRBJ1-5, with 9 bases fitting TRBD1. CDR3 length: 16 amino acids. Germline CDR1 is SEHNR and CDR2 is FQNEAQ (reference sequence). V shed 5 bases and J 3 bases; nucleotides not matched to a gene: 8. The CDR3 protein is CASSLSDRGINQPQHF. For the CDR3, the DNA is TGTGCCAGCAGCCTCTCGGACAGGGGCATCAATCAGCCCCAGCATTTT.

The chain employs TRBV19 and TRBJ1-1, with TRBD1 matching over 7 bases. V lost 5 bases, J lost 6 bases, and 9 bases stayed unmatched. The CDR3 is made up of 14 amino acids. In germline, CDR1 is LNHDA, CDR2 SQIVND (reference sequence). Here the CDR3 DNA reads TGTGCCAGTAGTGTGGGACAGATAAAGGCTGAAGCTTTCTTT. Protein: CASSVGQIKAEAFF.

This clone was observed a few times. This chain links TRBV9 with TRBJ2-1, with D perhaps TRBD2 (5 bases). Germline-derived CDR1 and CDR2 are SGDLS and YYNGEE. V was shortened by 2 bases and J by 7 bases, with 10 bases between the two germline ends. The CDR3 has 13 amino acids. CDR3 region: CASSVNPGNEQFF. The CDR3 DNA sequence: TGTGCCAGCAGCGTTAATCCGGGAAATGAGCAGTTCTTC.

This chain joins TRBV13 and TRBJ2-7; TRBD1 matches at 9 bases. With V trimmed by 2 bases and J by 2 bases, 1 base remained unmatched. Germline loops: CDR1 PRHDT, CDR2 FYEKMQ (reference sequence). The CDR3 length is 14 residues. CDR3 DNA sequence: TGTGCCAGCAGCTTAAGACAGGGGGCCTACGAGCAGTACTTC. Translated, it gives CASSLRQGAYEQYF. Full variable domain (rest looked up from reference TRBV13 and TRBJ2-7): AAGVIQSPRHLIKEKRETATLKCYPIPRHDTVYWYQQGPGQDPQFLISFYEKMQSDKGSIPDRFSAQQFSDYHSELNMSSLELGDSALYFCASSLRQGAYEQYFGPGTRLTVT.

This clone was counted between two and nine times. V is TRBV30 and J is TRBJ2-3; 9 bases are a match to TRBD2. The J segment lost 3 bases and the V segment lost 3 bases, leaving 4 bases of the junction unmatched. This CDR3 comprises 14 residues. The germline V gene encodes CDR1 GTSNPN and CDR2 SVGIG (reference sequence). The CDR3 coding sequence is TGTGCCTGGAGGCTAGCGGGACCGACAGATACGCAGTATTTT. As protein: CAWRLAGPTDTQYF.

The J gene is TRBJ2-5, the V gene TRBV29-1; 10 bases are shared with TRBD2. Germline CDR1 and CDR2: SQVTM and ANQGSEA. The V and J ends lost 6 bases and 5 bases, in that order; junction bases with no gene match: 9. The CDR3 covers 14 residues. The CDR3, as DNA: TGCAGCGTGGTGGATAGCGGGAGGATTGAGACCCAGTACTTC. It encodes CSVVDSGRIETQYF.

This chain connects TRBV28 to TRBJ2-4; 8 bases line up with TRBD1. CDR1 is MDHEN, CDR2 SYDVKM, per germline. The trim removed 2 bases at V and 7 bases at J, leaving 10 bases unmatched. The CDR3 spans 16 residues. DNA for the CDR3: TGTGCCAGCAGTTTACATACAATACAGGGGGTCAACATTCAGTACTTC. Encoded protein: CASSLHTIQGVNIQYF. Full variable domain (missing parts from reference TRBV28 and TRBJ2-4): DVKVTQSSRYLVKRTGEKVFLECVQDMDHENMFWYRQDPGLGLRLIYFSYDVKMKEKGDIPEGYSVSREKKERFSLILESASTNQTSMYLCASSLHTIQGVNIQYFGAGTRLSVL.

The rearrangement links TRBV5-4 to TRBJ2-7; 9 positions agree with TRBD2. CDR3 length equals 16 residues. Germline V gene sequence: CDR1 SGHNT, CDR2 YYREEE (reference sequence). Trimming removed 4 bases from V and 0 bases from J; junction bases left unmatched: 8. The DNA of the CDR3 is TGTGCCAGCAGCGCGATGACTAGCGGTTACTCCTACGAGCAGTACTTC. Protein: CASSAMTSGYSYEQYF.

The chain recombines TRBV30 with TRBJ1-1, with TRBD1 matching 7 bases. Unmatched junction bases numbered 5, after V lost 1 base and J lost 3 bases. CDR1 is GTSNPN and CDR2 is SVGIG in the germline V gene (reference sequence). The CDR3 has 14 residues. As DNA, the CDR3 is TGTGCCTGGAGTGGACAGGGAATGGACACTGAAGCTTTCTTT. Residues: CAWSGQGMDTEAFF.

This clone was counted only a few times. The genes are TRBV9 and TRBJ2-3, with TRBD2 matching over 13 bases. In germline, CDR1 is SGDLS, CDR2 YYNGEE. The CDR3 runs to 16 residues. V gave up 4 bases and J gave up 4 bases; unmatched junction bases: 6. CDR3 coding DNA: TGTGCCAGCAGCCTACTAGCGGGAGGGGGGGCAGATACGCAGTATTTT. This translates into CASSLLAGGGADTQYF.

The J gene is TRBJ2-3, the V gene TRBV7-9, with 8 bases lining up with TRBD2. The CDR3 runs to 18 residues. V shed 5 bases and J 2 bases; nucleotides not matched to a gene: 15. Germline CDR1 and CDR2: SEHNR and FQNEAQ (reference sequence). The CDR3 DNA reads TGTGCCAGCAGCAAGCCTGGAAAGCGGGAGCGTGTCACAGATACGCAGTATTTT. It yields the protein CASSKPGKRERVTDTQYF. The entire variable domain, with the rest obtained from reference TRBV7-9 and TRBJ2-3, is as follows: DTGVSQNPRHKITKRGQNVTFRCDPISEHNRLYWYRQTLGQGPEFLTYFQNEAQLEKSRLLSDRFSAERPKGSFSTLEIQRTEQGDSAMYLCASSKPGKRERVTDTQYFGPGTRLTVL.

This clone was seen more than once but under ten times. This chain uses TRBV5-6 with TRBJ2-1, with 11 bases lining up with TRBD2. V trimming: 4 bases; J trimming: 0 bases; junction bases outside the gene matches: 9. CDR1 and CDR2 from the germline V gene are SGHDT and YYEEEE. This CDR3 is built from 18 residues. Written as DNA, the CDR3 is TGTGCCAGCAGCCCTAGAACTAGCGGGAGTTTCTCCTACAATGAGCAGTTCTTC. Protein sequence: CASSPRTSGSFSYNEQFF.

This clone was observed a handful of times. The rearrangement links TRBV7-9 to TRBJ2-5, with 11 positions matching TRBD2. The germline V gene encodes CDR1 SEHNR and CDR2 FQNEAQ (reference sequence). This CDR3 spans 16 amino acids. The V segment lost 8 bases and the J segment 4 bases; nucleotides outside the gene matches: 12. CDR3 amino acids: CASSLNLAGGLETQYF. The CDR3 DNA is TGTGCCAGCTCGCTTAACCTAGCGGGAGGCTTAGAGACCCAGTACTTC.